The clone carrying this T cell receptor (beta chain) appeared a single time. Its antigen is currently unknown. Unique molecular identifiers were incorporated during preparation of the TCRbeta library. TCRdb reprocessed the PCR reads via MiXCR and lists one record per CDR3 protein. The sample consists of around 250,000 distinct CDR3 sequences, about 26% of them appearing once. These data are taken from a study of T-cell reconstitution after alpha-beta-depleted transplantation in children. Study observations and caveats: After transplant, at about two months, alpha-beta T cells were reportedly derived from several hundred expanded graft clones. TCRbeta diversity was high at day 60 in some patients (a result of surviving recipient T cells and thymic progenitors). By one year post-transplant, T-cell counts and diversity largely arose from T cells that were newly produced.

V dropped 1 base and J dropped 2 bases, with 9 bases sitting between them. This CDR3 comprises 14 residues. Germline V CDR1 and CDR2: LGHNA, YNFKEQ. The sample here was PBMCs, taken before TCRalphabeta/CD19-depleted stem cell transplant. V is TRBV4-2 and J is TRBJ2-7; D call uncertain. The TCR was taken from a girl aged 2-10 years with Fanconi anemia, due to receive a stem cell transplant. The CDR3 sequence is CASSQGSSTYEQYF. As DNA, the CDR3 is TGTGCCAGCAGCCAAGGGAGTTCAACCTACGAGCAGTACTTC.